The TCR beta chain under discussion was sequenced for a study of T cells in Graves' hyperthyroidism and ophthalmopathy. Study context: Before any treatment, at initial diagnosis, peripheral blood was collected.

Criteria for exclusion of patients were uncontrolled infection, other autoimmune disease, pregnancy or lactation. Blood dates from first hyperthyroidism diagnosis, before any ophthalmopathy symptoms. This clonotype occurred many times. This CDR3 comprises 18 residues. Per germline, CDR1 SGHRS and CDR2 YFSETQ. J was trimmed by 0 bases and V by 2 bases; bases with no gene match: 12. Researchers amplified the TCR beta CDR3 regions from RNA transcripts. The study used the HTBI primer set for a first-round RT-PCR of the TCR CDR3. TCRdb processed the multiplex PCR reads anew with MiXCR; each CDR3 protein has one entry. There are 280,000 or so distinct CDR3 sequences in the sample; under 30% occur only once, and about 30% lies in the top ten.

The sample comprised blood. The clonotype was recovered from a man aged 40-50 years with Graves' hyperthyroidism that later progressed to Graves' ophthalmopathy. The genes are TRBV5-1 and TRBJ1-1; 8 bases match TRBD1. The CDR3 spells CASSLGQGSNNMNTEAFF. CDR3 in DNA: TGCGCCAGCAGCTTAGGACAGGGATCGAATAACATGAACACTGAAGCTTTCTTT.